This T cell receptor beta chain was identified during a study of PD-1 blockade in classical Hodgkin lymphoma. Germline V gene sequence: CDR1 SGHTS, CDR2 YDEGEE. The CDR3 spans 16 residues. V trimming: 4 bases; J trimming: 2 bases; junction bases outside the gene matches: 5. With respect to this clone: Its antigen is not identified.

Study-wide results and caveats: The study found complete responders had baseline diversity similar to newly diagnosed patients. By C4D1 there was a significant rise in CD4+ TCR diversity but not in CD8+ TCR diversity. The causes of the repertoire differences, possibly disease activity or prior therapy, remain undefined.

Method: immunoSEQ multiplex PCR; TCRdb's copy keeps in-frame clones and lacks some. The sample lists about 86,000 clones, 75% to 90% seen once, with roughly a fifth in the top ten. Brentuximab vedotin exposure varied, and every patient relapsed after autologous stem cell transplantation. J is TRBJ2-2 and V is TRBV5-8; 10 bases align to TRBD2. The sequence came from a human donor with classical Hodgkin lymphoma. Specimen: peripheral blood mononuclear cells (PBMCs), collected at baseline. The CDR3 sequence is CASSAGLAANTGELFF. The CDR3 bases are TGTGCCAGCAGCGCAGGACTAGCGGCCAACACCGGGGAGCTGTTTTTT.